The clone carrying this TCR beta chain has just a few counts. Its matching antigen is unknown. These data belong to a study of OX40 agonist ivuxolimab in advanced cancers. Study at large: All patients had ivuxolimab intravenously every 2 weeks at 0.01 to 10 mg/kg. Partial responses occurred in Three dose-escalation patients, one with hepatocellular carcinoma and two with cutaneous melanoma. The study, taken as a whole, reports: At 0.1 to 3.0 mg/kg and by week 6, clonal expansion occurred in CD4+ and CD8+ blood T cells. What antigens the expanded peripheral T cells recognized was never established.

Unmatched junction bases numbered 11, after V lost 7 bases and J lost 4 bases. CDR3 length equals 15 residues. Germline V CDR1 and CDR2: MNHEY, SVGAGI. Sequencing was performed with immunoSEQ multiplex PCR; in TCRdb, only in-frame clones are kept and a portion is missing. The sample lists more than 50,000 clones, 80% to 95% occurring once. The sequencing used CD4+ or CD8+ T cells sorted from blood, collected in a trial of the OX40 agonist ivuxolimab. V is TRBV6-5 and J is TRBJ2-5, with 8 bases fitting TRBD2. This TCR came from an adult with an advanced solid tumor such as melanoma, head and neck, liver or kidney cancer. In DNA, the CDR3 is TGTGCCAGCAAGCTCTCGGGGGGGCGGGTAGAGACCCAGTACTTC. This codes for CASKLSGGRVETQYF.